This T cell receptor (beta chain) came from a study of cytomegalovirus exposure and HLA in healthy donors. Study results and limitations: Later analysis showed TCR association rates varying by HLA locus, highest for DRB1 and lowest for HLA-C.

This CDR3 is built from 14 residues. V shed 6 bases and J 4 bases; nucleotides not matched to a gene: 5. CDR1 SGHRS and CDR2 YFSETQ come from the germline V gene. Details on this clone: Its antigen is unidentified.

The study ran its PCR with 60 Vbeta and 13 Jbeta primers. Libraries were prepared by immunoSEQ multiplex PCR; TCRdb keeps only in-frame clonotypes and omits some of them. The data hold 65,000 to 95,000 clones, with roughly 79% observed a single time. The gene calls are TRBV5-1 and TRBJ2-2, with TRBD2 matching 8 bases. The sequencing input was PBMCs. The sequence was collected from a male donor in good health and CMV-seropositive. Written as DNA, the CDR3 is TGCGCCAGCACCACTAGCGGAGGCACCGGGGAGCTGTTTTTT. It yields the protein CASTTSGGTGELFF.